The next 22 T cell receptor beta chains were all read from a single sample in a study of shared clonotypes between healthy human individuals. Method: immunoSEQ multiplex PCR; TCRdb's copy keeps in-frame clones and lacks some. The data show around 940,000 clones, with over 75% seen just once and nearly 1.5% held by the top ten. The sequenced sample consisted of memory CD4+ T cells sorted from blood. Subset: CD45RA-negative fraction. All receptors derive from a man aged 18 to 29 in good health.

This chain uses TRBV6-1 with TRBJ2-3; TRBD1 is a possible D gene (5 bases). Trimming removed 7 bases at V and 4 bases at J, with 18 bases between. Germline V lookup: CDR1 MNHNS, CDR2 SASEGT. The CDR3 has 15 amino acids. The chain's CDR3 is CASTFIQGGADTQYF. The CDR3 nucleotides are TGTGCCAGCACGTTCATTCAGGGCGGAGCAGATACGCAGTATTTT.

This clone showed up just once. CDR3 nucleotides: TGTGCCAGCAGCTTAGGAACCGCAACTAATGAAAAACTGTTTTTT. It yields the protein CASSLGTATNEKLFF. The genes are TRBV5-8 and TRBJ1-4, with D unclear. CDR3 size: 15 residues. Looked up from germline, CDR1 is SGHTS and CDR2 is YDEGEE. V lost 2 bases and J lost 0, with 8 bases in between. Looking up the rest from reference TRBV5-8 and TRBJ1-4 gives the full variable domain: EAGVTQSPTHLIKTRGQQATLRCSPISGHTSVYWYQQALGLGLQFLLWYDEGEERNRGNFPPRFSGRQFPNYSSELNVNALELEDSALYLCASSLGTATNEKLFFGSGTQLSVL.

The chain recombines TRBV28 with TRBJ2-5; D perhaps matches TRBD2 (7 bases). Trimming removed 6 bases at V and 5 bases at J, with 16 bases between. Germline V gene sequence: CDR1 MDHEN, CDR2 SYDVKM. The CDR3 contains 14 residues. The CDR3 DNA reads TGTGCCAGCAGCCCCGGGGGGCAGGTGGAGACCCAGTACTTC. Amino acids: CASSPGGQVETQYF.

To note about this clone: This likely traces to a read error, being one base from a far larger clone. Other DNA variants within this sample encode the same CDR3. The rearrangement uses TRBV2 and TRBJ2-3, with D possibly matching TRBD1 (6 bases). The CDR3 loop spans 12 amino acids. Trimming stripped 5 bases from V and 3 bases from J, with 6 bases between. Germline CDR1 is SNHLY and CDR2 is FYNNEI. Here the CDR3 reads CASSQGTDTQYF. For the CDR3, the DNA is TGTGCCAGCAGTCAGGGGACAGATACGCAGTATTTT.

The table lists this clone with a few counts. DNA for the CDR3: TGTGCCAGCAGTAACGACAGGGCAAATCAGCCCCAGCATTTT. Translation gives CASSNDRANQPQHF. This chain joins TRBV6-5 and TRBJ1-5, with 7 positions matching TRBD1. The ends lost 5 bases at V and 4 bases at J; junction bases unmatched: 5. Germline CDR1 is MNHEY and CDR2 is SVGAGI. The CDR3 has 14 amino acids.

This chain links TRBV28 with TRBJ1-1; 10 positions match TRBD1. The CDR3 loop spans 16 amino acids. CDR1 is MDHEN and CDR2 is SYDVKM in the germline V gene. V dropped 4 bases and J dropped 0; count of bases not matched to a gene: 5. In DNA form, the CDR3 reads TGTGCCAGCAGTTCGCCGGGACAGGGGTTGAACACTGAAGCTTTCTTT. Translated: CASSSPGQGLNTEAFF.

This chain links TRBV13 with TRBJ1-3; no reliable D call. There are 15 residues in the CDR3. V gave up 4 bases and J gave up 1 base, with 11 bases separating them. The germline CDR1 and CDR2 sequences are PRHDT and FYEKMQ (reference sequence). CDR3 protein: CASSSRTLSGNTIYF. Here the CDR3 DNA reads TGTGCCAGCAGCTCGCGGACCTTGTCTGGAAACACCATATATTTT.

The genes are TRBV2 and TRBJ2-5; 10 bases fit TRBD2. Unmatched junction bases numbered 6, after V lost 10 bases and J lost 4 bases. The CDR3 spans 13 residues. Per germline, CDR1 SNHLY and CDR2 FYNNEI. CDR3 sequence (DNA): TGTGCCACCTCGAGCGGGGGGGGAGAGACCCAGTACTTC. It codes for CATSSGGGETQYF.

This clone was seen more than once but under ten times. The chain employs TRBV2 and TRBJ2-1; 7 bases match TRBD1. The CDR3 loop spans 14 amino acids. After removal of 6 bases from V and 5 bases from J, the junction contained 7 bases not matched to a gene. The germline V gene encodes CDR1 SNHLY and CDR2 FYNNEI. The CDR3 here is CASRGDSLDNEQFF. DNA for the CDR3: TGTGCCAGCAGAGGGGACAGTTTAGACAATGAGCAGTTCTTC.

This chain links TRBV10-1 with TRBJ2-5; D is unresolved. The germline V gene has CDR1 WNHNN and CDR2 SYGVQD (reference sequence). The CDR3 totals 13 residues. V was shortened by 3 bases and J by 7 bases, with 12 bases between the two germline ends. Here the CDR3 DNA reads TGCGCCAGCAGTGATCGACTGTTCGGGACCCAGTACTTC. Translating it yields CASSDRLFGTQYF.

For this clone: Different DNA sequences within this sample yield the same CDR3. This chain joins TRBV2 and TRBJ2-2; 7 bases agree with TRBD1. Germline loops: CDR1 SNHLY, CDR2 FYNNEI. V was clipped by 4 bases and J by 3 bases; unmatched bases: 2. This CDR3 spans 14 amino acids. As DNA, the CDR3 is TGTGCCAGCAGTGGGACAGGATACACCGGGGAGCTGTTTTTT. It translates to CASSGTGYTGELFF.

Worth noting for this clone: One end of the junction does not line up with germline, which may come from a read error. The V call is TRBV25-1, the J call TRBJ1-2, with 7 bases matching TRBD1. Germline V gene data show CDR1 as MGHDK and CDR2 as SYGVNS. This CDR3 is 12 amino acids long. This CDR3 reads CASSEGWGQWDF. CDR3 in DNA: TGTGCCAGCAGTGAAGGTTGGGGACAGTGGGATTTC.

CDR3 bases: TGCGCCAGCAGCCCCGGGCGATTTGAGACCCAGTACTTC. Its translation is CASSPGRFETQYF. The chain couples TRBV5-1 to TRBJ2-5; D not resolved. The germline gives CDR1 SGHRS, CDR2 YFSETQ. The CDR3 consists of 13 residues. V lost 4 bases, J lost 5 bases, and 12 bases lay in between.

V usage is TRBV28 and J usage is TRBJ2-7; D uncertain. Germline-derived CDR1 and CDR2 are MDHEN and SYDVKM. The CDR3 sequence is 12 residues long. V lost 3 bases and J lost 10, with 13 bases in between. In nucleotides, the CDR3 is TGTGCCAGCAGTTTTCGAGTTTTTGGACAGTACTTC. Amino acid sequence: CASSFRVFGQYF.

This chain connects TRBV14 to TRBJ2-2, with D uncertain. V lost 9 bases and J lost 5, with 16 bases in between. The CDR3 loop spans 14 amino acids. CDR1 is SGHDN, CDR2 FVKESK, per germline. For the CDR3, the DNA is TGTGCCAGTTCGAAGTCGAGCGTTACCGGGGAGCTGTTTTTT. Translation: CASSKSSVTGELFF.

This clone was counted a few times. This chain uses TRBV29-1 with TRBJ1-1; maybe TRBD1 (6 bases). The CDR3 has 12 residues. Per the germline V gene, CDR1 is SQVTM and CDR2 is ANQGSEA. V shed 6 bases and J shed 3 bases, with 11 bases lying between them. CDR3 DNA: TGCAGCGTCCCCAAGGGGGACACTGAAGCTTTCTTT. Encoded protein: CSVPKGDTEAFF.

This clone has just one count. The chain uses TRBV6-1 and TRBJ1-1; TRBD1 might be the D (5 bases). Trimming pared 10 bases from V and 4 bases from J, leaving 16 bases between. CDR3 size: 13 residues. In germline, CDR1 is MNHNS, CDR2 SASEGT. The chain's CDR3 is CATNNIQGTEAFF. In DNA, the CDR3 is TGTGCCACCAACAACATTCAGGGCACTGAAGCTTTCTTT.

This clone came up once. CDR3 sequence reads: CASSLGLVGLAGRLQQYF. CDR3 DNA sequence: TGTGCCAGCAGCTTAGGGTTAGTCGGACTAGCGGGAAGGTTACAGCAGTACTTC. The chain has TRBV7-2 and TRBJ2-7; 12 nucleotides agree with TRBD2. The CDR3 is 18 amino acids. Looked up from germline, CDR1 is SGHTA and CDR2 is FQGNSA. The V and J ends lost 1 base and 8 bases, in that order; junction bases with no gene match: 15.

The genes are TRBV5-6 and TRBJ1-3; D is perhaps TRBD1 (5 bases). The CDR3 is 16 residues long. Trimming pared 3 bases from V and 0 bases from J, leaving 13 bases between. Germline-derived CDR1 and CDR2 are SGHDT and YYEEEE. The CDR3 sequence is CASSSTPGSSGNTIYF. CDR3 coding DNA: TGTGCCAGCAGCTCGACTCCAGGGAGCTCTGGAAACACCATATATTTT.

This clone was detected a few times. Possible read error: a much larger clone is one base away. The rearrangement uses TRBV7-9 and TRBJ1-5; 7 positions match TRBD1. Germline V gene data show CDR1 as SEHNR and CDR2 as FQNEAQ (reference sequence). V trimming: 5 bases; J trimming: 1 base; junction bases outside the gene matches: 2. The CDR3 runs 14 residues. The DNA of the CDR3 is TGTGCCAGCAGCCGGGACAGAAGCAATCAGCCCCAGCATTTT. Protein product: CASSRDRSNQPQHF.

This clone appeared once. This rearrangement joins TRBV6-1 to TRBJ2-7; D uncertain. The CDR3 totals 12 residues. With 7 bases removed from V and 0 bases from J, the gap between germline ends came to 7 bases. Germline CDR1 reads MNHNS; CDR2 reads SASEGT. Here the CDR3 DNA reads TGTGCCAGCATCCCGAGCTCCTACGAGCAGTACTTC. This sequence encodes CASIPSSYEQYF.

The chain carries TRBV2 and TRBJ2-7; possible D gene TRBD2, 6 bases. The CDR3 sequence is 16 residues long. The germline CDR1 and CDR2 sequences are SNHLY and FYNNEI. V was shortened by 4 bases and J by 4 bases, with 20 bases between the two germline ends. As DNA, the CDR3 is TGTGCCAGCAGTGGGGGGGATCGCAGGGCTGGGTACGAGCAGTACTTC. This codes for CASSGGDRRAGYEQYF.